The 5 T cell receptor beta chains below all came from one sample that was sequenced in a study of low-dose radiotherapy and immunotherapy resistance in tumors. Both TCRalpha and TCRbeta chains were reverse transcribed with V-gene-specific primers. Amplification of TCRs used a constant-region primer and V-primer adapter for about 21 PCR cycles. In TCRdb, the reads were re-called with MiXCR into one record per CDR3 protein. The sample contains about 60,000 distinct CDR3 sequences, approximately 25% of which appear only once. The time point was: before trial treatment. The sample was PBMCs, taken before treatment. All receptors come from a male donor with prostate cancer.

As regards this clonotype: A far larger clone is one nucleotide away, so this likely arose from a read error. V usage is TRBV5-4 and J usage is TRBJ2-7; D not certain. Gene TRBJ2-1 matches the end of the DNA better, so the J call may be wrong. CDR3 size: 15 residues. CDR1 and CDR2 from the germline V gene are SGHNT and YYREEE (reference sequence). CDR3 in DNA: TGTGCCAGCAGCTTTCCGAGTCAAACCTTCAATGAGCAGTTCTTC. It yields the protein CASSFPSQTFNEQFF.

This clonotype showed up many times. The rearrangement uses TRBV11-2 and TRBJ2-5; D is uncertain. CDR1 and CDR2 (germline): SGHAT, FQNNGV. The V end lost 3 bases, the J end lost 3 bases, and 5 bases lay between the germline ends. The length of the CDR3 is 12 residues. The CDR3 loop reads CASSLGKETQYF. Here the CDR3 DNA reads TGTGCCAGCAGCTTGGGTAAAGAGACCCAGTACTTC. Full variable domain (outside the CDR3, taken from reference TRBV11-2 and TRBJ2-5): EAGVAQSPRYKIIEKRQSVAFWCNPISGHATLYWYQQILGQGPKLLIQFQNNGVVDDSQLPKDRFSAERLKGVDSTLKIQPAKLEDSAVYLCASSLGKETQYFGPGTRLLVL.

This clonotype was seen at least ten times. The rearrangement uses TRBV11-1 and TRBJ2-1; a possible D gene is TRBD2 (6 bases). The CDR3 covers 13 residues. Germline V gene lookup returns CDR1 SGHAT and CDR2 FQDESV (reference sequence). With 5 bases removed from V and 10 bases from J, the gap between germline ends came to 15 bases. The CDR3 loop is CASSVGGQTEQFF. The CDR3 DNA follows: TGTGCCAGCAGCGTCGGGGGTCAGACCGAGCAGTTCTTC.

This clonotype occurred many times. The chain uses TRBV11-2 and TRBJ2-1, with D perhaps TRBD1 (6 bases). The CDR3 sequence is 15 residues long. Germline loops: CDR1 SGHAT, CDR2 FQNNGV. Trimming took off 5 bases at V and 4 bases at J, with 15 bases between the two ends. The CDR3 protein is CASSRSRGFYNEQFF. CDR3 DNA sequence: TGTGCCAGCAGCCGATCGAGGGGGTTTTACAATGAGCAGTTCTTC.

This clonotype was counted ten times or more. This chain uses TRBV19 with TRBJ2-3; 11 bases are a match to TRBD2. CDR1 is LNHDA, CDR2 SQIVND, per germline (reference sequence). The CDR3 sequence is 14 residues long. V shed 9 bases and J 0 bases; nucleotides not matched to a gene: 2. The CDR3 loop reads CASRTSGSTDTQYF. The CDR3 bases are TGTGCCAGCCGGACTAGCGGGAGCACAGATACGCAGTATTTT.